The 2 T cell receptor beta chains reported below all come from one sample, sequenced in a study of blood T cell repertoires in COVID-19. The repertoire was sequenced with immunoSEQ multiplex PCR; TCRdb's copy has only in-frame clones and lacks some. The sample lists over 85,000 clones, 80% to 90% occurring once. The sample was peripheral blood. The origin of the receptors is a human donor in a cohort sampled during active COVID-19.

V is TRBV12-3 or TRBV12-4 and J is TRBJ2-1, with D possibly being TRBD2 (5 bases). V lost 6 bases and J lost 9, with 15 bases in between. This CDR3 region has 13 residues. CDR3 residues: CASRPGLNTEQFF. CDR3 DNA sequence: TGTGCCAGCAGACCAGGACTCAACACTGAGCAGTTCTTC.

This clone was seen only a few times. The V and J genes are TRBV5-1 and TRBJ2-7, with 10 nucleotides matching TRBD2. The CDR3 sequence is 15 residues long. J lost 2 bases, V lost 4 bases, and 6 bases had no gene match. Germline V gene data show CDR1 as SGHRS and CDR2 as YFSETQ. The CDR3: CASSPSAGGPYEQYF. In DNA form, the CDR3 reads TGCGCCAGCAGCCCCTCAGCGGGAGGGCCCTACGAGCAGTACTTC.